This T cell receptor (beta chain) was found in a study of human T cells and chemical hapten exposure. TCRdb re-called the RACE reads through MiXCR, storing one row per CDR3 protein. Here the sample spans more than 45,000 distinct CDR3 sequences, under 15% being singletons. This clonotype was recorded at least ten times. Trimming took 0 bases from V and 8 from J; bases not matched to a gene: 8. Germline V gives CDR1 DFQATT, CDR2 SNEGSKA (reference sequence). The CDR3 has 14 residues. Time point in this sample: patch test 3, about 24 weeks after DPC sensitization. Treatment noted: therapeutic diphenylcyclopropenone sensitization with weekly scalp DPC.

Sequencing was performed on whole blood, taken in connection with sensitization to the hapten diphenylcyclopropenone (DPC). The chain couples TRBV20-1 to TRBJ1-2; 8 bases are a match to TRBD1. This TCR was recovered from a man aged 30 to 45 with alopecia areata. Some clones in this sample may be carry-over from other donors' samples. In nucleotides, the CDR3 is TGCAGTGCTAGAGATCCGACAGGGGTTTTAGGCTACACCTTC. Encoded protein: CSARDPTGVLGYTF.